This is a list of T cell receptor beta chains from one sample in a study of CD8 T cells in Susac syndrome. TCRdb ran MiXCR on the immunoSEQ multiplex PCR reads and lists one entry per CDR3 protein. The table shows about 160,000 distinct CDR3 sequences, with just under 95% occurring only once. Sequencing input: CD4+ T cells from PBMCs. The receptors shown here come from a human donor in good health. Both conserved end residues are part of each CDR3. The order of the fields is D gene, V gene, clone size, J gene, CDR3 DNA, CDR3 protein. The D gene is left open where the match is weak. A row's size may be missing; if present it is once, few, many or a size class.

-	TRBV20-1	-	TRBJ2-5	TGCAGTGCCACGACTAGAGAGACCCAGTACTTC	CSATTRETQYF
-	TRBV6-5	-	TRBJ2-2	TGTGCCAGCAGTTGGGACCGCACCGGGGAGCTGTTTTTT	CASSWDRTGELFF
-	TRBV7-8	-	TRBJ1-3	TGTGCCAGCAGCCTGACAAGGTCAGAAAACACCATATATTTT	CASSLTRSENTIYF
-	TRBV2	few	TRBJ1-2	TGTGCCAGCAGTCGGACGGGCCGCTACACCTTC	CASSRTGRYTF
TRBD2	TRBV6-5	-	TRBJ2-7	TGTGCCAGCAGTTACAGGAGGGGAGGGTACGAGCAGTACTTC	CASSYRRGGYEQYF
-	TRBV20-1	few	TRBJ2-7	TGCAGTGTTGGGACGGTCTACGAGCAGTACTTC	CSVGTVYEQYF
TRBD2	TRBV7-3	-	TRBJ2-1	TGTGCCAGCAGCTTAAAGGCCGGACTAGCGGGGGTATACAATGAGCAGTTCTTC	CASSLKAGLAGVYNEQFF
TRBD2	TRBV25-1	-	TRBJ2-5	TGTGCCAGCAGTGCTAGCGGGTGGGGGGAGACCCAGTACTTC	CASSASGWGETQYF
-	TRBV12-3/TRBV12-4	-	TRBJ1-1	TGTGCCAGCAACCTATTAGGGGTGAAAGGGGAAGCTTTCTTT	CASNLLGVKGEAFF
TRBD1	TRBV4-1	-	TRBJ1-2	TGCGCCAGCAGCCAAGGGGACAGGGAATCGGGTGGCTACACCTTC	CASSQGDRESGGYTF
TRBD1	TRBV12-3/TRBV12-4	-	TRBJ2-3	TGTGCCAGCAGTCCCACCCCGGGACAGGGGGCGGATACGCAGTATTTT	CASSPTPGQGADTQYF
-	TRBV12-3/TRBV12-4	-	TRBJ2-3	TGTGCCAGCAAGACAGGCCTGGAAGATACGCAGTATTTT	CASKTGLEDTQYF
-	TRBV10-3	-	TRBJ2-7	TGTGCCATCAGTGAGTCGTTAGCCTCCTACGAGCAGTACTTC	CAISESLASYEQYF
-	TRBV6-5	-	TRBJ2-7	TGTGCCAGCAGTTTGGCGGGGGCAGGAACCTACGAGCAGTACTTC	CASSLAGAGTYEQYF
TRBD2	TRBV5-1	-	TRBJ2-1	TGCGCCAGCAGCTCTGTAGCGGGGGGGATCAATGAGCAGTTCTTC	CASSSVAGGINEQFF
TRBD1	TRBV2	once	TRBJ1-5	TGTGCCAGCAGTACCGGACAGGGCCAACAGCATTTT	CASSTGQGQQHF
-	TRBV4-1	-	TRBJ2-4	TGCGCCAGCAGCCAGCAAACAGGCGACATTCAGTACTTC	CASSQQTGDIQYF